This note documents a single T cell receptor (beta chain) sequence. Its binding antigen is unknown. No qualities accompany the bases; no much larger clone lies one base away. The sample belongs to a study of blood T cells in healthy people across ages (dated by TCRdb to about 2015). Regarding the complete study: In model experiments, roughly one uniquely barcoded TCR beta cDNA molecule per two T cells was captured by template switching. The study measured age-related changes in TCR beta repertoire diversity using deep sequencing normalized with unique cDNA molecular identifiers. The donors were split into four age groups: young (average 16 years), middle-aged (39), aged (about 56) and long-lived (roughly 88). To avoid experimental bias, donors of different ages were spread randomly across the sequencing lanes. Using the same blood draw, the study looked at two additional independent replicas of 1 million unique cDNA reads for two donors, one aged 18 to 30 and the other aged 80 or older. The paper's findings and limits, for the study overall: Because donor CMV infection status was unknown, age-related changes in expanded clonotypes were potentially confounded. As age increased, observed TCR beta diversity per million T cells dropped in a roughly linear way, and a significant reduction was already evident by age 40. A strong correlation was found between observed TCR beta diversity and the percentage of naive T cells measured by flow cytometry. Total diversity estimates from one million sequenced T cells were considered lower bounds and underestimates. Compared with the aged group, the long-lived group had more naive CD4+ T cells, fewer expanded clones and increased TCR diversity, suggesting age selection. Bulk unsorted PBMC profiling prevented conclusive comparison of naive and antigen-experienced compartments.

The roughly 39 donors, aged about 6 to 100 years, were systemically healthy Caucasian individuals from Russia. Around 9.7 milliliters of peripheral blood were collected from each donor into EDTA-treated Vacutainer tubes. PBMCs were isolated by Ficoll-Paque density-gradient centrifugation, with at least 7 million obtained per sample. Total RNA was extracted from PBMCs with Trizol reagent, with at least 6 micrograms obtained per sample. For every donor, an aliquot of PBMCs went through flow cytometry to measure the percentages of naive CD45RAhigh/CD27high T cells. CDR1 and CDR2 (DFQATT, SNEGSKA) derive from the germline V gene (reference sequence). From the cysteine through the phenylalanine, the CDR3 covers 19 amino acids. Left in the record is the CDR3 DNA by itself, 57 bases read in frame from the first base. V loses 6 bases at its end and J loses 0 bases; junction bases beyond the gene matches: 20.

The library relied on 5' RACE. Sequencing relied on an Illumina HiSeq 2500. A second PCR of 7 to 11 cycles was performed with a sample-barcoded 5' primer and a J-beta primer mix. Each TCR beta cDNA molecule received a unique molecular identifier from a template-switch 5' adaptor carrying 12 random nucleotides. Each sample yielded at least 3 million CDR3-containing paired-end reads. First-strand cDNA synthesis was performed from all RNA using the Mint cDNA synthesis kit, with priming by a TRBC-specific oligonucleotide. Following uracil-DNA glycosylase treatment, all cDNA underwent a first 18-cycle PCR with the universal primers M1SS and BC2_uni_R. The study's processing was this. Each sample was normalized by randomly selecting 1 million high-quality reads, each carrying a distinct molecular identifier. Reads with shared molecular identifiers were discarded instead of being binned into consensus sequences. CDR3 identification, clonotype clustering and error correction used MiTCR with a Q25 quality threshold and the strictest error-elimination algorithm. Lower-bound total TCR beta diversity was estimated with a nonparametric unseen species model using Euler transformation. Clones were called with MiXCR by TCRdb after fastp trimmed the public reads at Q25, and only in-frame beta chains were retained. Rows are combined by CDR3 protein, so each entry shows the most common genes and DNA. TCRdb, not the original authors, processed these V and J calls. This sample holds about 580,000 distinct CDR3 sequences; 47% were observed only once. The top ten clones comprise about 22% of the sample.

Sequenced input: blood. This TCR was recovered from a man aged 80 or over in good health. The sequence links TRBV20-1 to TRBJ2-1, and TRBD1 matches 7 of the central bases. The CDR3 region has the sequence CSAIDILGQASSSYNEQFF. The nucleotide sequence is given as TGCAGTGCCATAGACATCCTTGGACAGGCGTCGAGCTCCTACAATGAGCAGTTCTTC.